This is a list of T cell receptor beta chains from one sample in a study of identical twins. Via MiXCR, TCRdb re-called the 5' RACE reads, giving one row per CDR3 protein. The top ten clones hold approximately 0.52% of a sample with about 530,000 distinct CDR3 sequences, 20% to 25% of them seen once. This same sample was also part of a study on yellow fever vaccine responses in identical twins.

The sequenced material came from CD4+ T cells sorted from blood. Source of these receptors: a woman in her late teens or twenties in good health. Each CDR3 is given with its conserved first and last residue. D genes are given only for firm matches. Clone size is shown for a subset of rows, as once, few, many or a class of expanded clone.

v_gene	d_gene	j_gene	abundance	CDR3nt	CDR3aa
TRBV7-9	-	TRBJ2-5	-	TGTGCCAGCAGCTTAGCGGTCGTCCCGTCTGAGACCCAGTACTTC	CASSLAVVPSETQYF
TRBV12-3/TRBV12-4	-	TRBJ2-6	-	TGTGCCAGCAGTCCCCCTTCTGGGGCCAACGTCCTGACTTTC	CASSPPSGANVLTF
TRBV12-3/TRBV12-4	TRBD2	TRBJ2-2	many	TGTGCCAGCAGGCCTAGCGGGCGGAACACCGGGGAGCTGTTTTTT	CASRPSGRNTGELFF
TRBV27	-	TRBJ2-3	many	TGTGCCAGCAGTTCCCGGCAGCGGGATACGCAGTATTTT	CASSSRQRDTQYF
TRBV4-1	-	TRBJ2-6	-	TGCGCCAGCAGCCAAGTAGGTGGGGCCAACGTCCTGACTTTC	CASSQVGGANVLTF
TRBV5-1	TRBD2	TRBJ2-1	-	TGCGCCAGCAGCGGGCGGGAGGAGGGTGAGCAGTTCTTC	CASSGREEGEQFF
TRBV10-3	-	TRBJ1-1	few	TGTGCCATCAGTGAGTCAGAAATGAACACTGAAGCTTTCTTT	CAISESEMNTEAFF
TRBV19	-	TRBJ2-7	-	TGTGCCAGTAGTATTGGTGGACTAACTACCGAGCAGTACTTC	CASSIGGLTTEQYF
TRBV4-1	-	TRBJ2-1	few	TGCGCCAGCAGCCAACCCCTACGACAGGTCTACAATGAGCAGTTC	CASSQPLRQVYNEQF
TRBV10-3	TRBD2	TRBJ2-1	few	TGTGCCATCAGTGGGACTAGCGGGAGCTCCTACAATGAGCAGTTCTTC	CAISGTSGSSYNEQFF
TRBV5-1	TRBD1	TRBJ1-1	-	TGCGCCAGCAGCTTCGGGACAGGGGGCAAAACTGAAGCTTTCTTT	CASSFGTGGKTEAFF
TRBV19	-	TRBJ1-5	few	TGTGCCAGTAGTATCGACGGATATAGCAATCAGCCCCAGCATTTT	CASSIDGYSNQPQHF
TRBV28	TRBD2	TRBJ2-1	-	TGTGCCAGCAGTTTCTTATGGGCGGGGGGTCAGAATGAGCAGTTCTTC	CASSFLWAGGQNEQFF
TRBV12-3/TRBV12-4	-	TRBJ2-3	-	TGTGCCAGCAGAGGGAGCGATGGTGGCACAGATACGCAGTATTTT	CASRGSDGGTDTQYF
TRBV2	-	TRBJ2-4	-	TGTGCCAGCAGTGATATTCCCGGTGGGGCCAAAAACATTCAGTACTTC	CASSDIPGGAKNIQYF
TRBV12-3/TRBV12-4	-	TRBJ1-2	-	TGTGCCAGCAGTTTTGGGGGGCTGGGAGGCTACACCTTC	CASSFGGLGGYTF